These 7 T cell receptor beta chains share one sample of origin, sequenced in a study of CD8 T cells in ankylosing spondylitis. The study's findings and limits: Blood from ankylosing spondylitis patients appeared to carry a characteristic roughly eight-variant TCR beta motif.

The antigens for these receptors are not known. MiXCR, applied by TCRdb to the 5' RACE reads, yields one record per CDR3 protein. The profile covers 200,000 to 250,000 distinct CDR3 sequences, with about 6.7% appearing a single time and 14% taken by the ten largest. The specimen was blood, either unsorted or a sorted T cell fraction (not recorded which). The receptor source for this set is a male donor with ankylosing spondylitis.

This clonotype was detected ten times or more. The chain couples TRBV20-1 to TRBJ1-2, with D tentatively TRBD1 (6 bases). Germline assignment: CDR1 DFQATT and CDR2 SNEGSKA (reference sequence). This CDR3 comprises 13 residues. Deletions cut 0 bases from V and 6 bases from J, with 11 bases between. This CDR3 reads CSARDPQGHGYTF. CDR3 in DNA: TGCAGTGCTAGAGATCCACAGGGCCATGGCTACACCTTC.

This clonotype was detected ten times or more. The CDR3 protein is CASSEPGTGLSYTF. The CDR3 nucleotides are TGTGCCAGCAGTGAGCCCGGGACAGGGTTAAGCTACACCTTC. The chain combines TRBV25-1 with TRBJ1-2, with 9 bases lining up with TRBD1. Germline CDR1 is MGHDK and CDR2 is SYGVNS. CDR3 length: 14 amino acids. J lost 9 bases, V lost 3 bases, and 8 bases had no gene match.

This clonotype was counted at least ten times. One end of the junction does not line up with germline, which may come from a read error. This chain links TRBV12-3 or TRBV12-4 with TRBJ1-2; a weak D match, TRBD1 (6 bases). The CDR3 runs 11 residues. The CDR3 DNA follows: TGTGCCAGCAGTGTAGGGGGACAAGAGGCCTTC. It codes for CASSVGGQEAF.

This clonotype was detected many times. The chain employs TRBV12-3 or TRBV12-4 and TRBJ1-4; tentative D call: TRBD1 (5 bases). The V end lost 5 bases, the J end lost 1 base, and 14 bases lay between the germline ends. The CDR3 totals 16 residues. CDR3 loop: CASSPWDGGTNEKLFF. CDR3 sequence (DNA): TGTGCCAGCAGTCCGTGGGACGGTGGAACTAATGAAAAACTGTTTTTT.

This clonotype showed up many times. This chain connects TRBV5-6 to TRBJ2-7; 7 positions match TRBD1. Unmatched junction bases numbered 8, after V lost 4 bases and J lost 1 base. Germline V gene sequence: CDR1 SGHDT, CDR2 YYEEEE. CDR3 length: 15 amino acids. The CDR3 spells CASSGPGTASYEQYF. CDR3 bases: TGTGCCAGCAGCGGACCCGGGACAGCTTCCTACGAGCAGTACTTC.

This clonotype was detected many times. The chain carries TRBV9 and TRBJ2-3; TRBD1 agrees at 8 bases. The CDR3 runs 15 residues. V lost 3 bases and J lost 5; bases outside the gene matches: 8. Germline V gene data show CDR1 as SGDLS and CDR2 as YYNGEE. The CDR3 sequence: CASSEWPDREDTQYF. CDR3 sequence (DNA): TGTGCCAGCAGCGAGTGGCCGGACAGGGAAGATACGCAGTATTTT.

This clonotype was detected ten times or more. The rearrangement joins TRBV27 to TRBJ2-2; TRBD2 matches at 14 bases. J gave up 1 base and V 3 bases, and 13 bases lay outside the gene matches. The CDR3 covers 21 residues. Germline CDR1 MNHEY, CDR2 SMNVEV (reference sequence). The CDR3: CASSLVPPGLAGVKNTGELFF. For the CDR3, the DNA is TGTGCCAGCAGTTTGGTTCCTCCGGGACTAGCGGGAGTAAAGAACACCGGGGAGCTGTTTTTT.